The clone carrying this T cell receptor beta chain is a singleton in its sample. Here immunoSEQ multiplex PCR was the method, and the copy in TCRdb shows in-frame clones only, minus some. The repertoire holds millions of clones, with roughly 91% as singletons. This specimen belongs to a study of shared clonotypes between healthy human individuals. V was trimmed by 0 bases and J by 5 bases, leaving 19 bases between them. This CDR3 has 17 residues. The V gene's germline CDR1 is SEHNR and CDR2 FQNEAQ (reference sequence). Cells designated naive CD8 were CD45RO-negative and were positively selected for CCR7, with terminally differentiated effector memory CD45RA+ cells excluded.

The sequence was obtained from a man between 18 and 35 years old in good health. Some clones in this sample may be carry-over from other donors' samples. This chain joins TRBV7-9 and TRBJ1-1, with D perhaps TRBD1 (5 bases). Sample: naive CD8+ T cells from PBMCs. CDR3 DNA sequence: TGTGCCAGCAGCTTAGCTGGGACTCTCCCCCGCAAAACTGAAGCTTTCTTT. Amino acid sequence: CASSLAGTLPRKTEAFF.